Listed here are 23 T cell receptor beta chains from one sample, sequenced in a study of OX40 agonist ivuxolimab in advanced cancers. Sequencing used immunoSEQ multiplex PCR; TCRdb keeps in-frame clones, though not all of them. The data show 35,000 to 40,000 clones, approximately 92% seen once. The sample was CD4+ or CD8+ T cells sorted from blood, taken in a trial of the OX40 agonist ivuxolimab. Receptor source: an adult with an advanced solid tumor such as melanoma, head and neck, liver or kidney cancer.

This chain connects TRBV10-2 to TRBJ2-7, with 13 positions matching TRBD2. The CDR3 spans 14 residues. The V segment lost 4 bases and the J segment 5 bases; nucleotides outside the gene matches: 2. CDR1 is WSHSY and CDR2 is SAAADI in the germline V gene. The CDR3 region has the DNA TGCGCCAGCAGTGGGACTAGCGGGAGTAACGAGCAGTACTTC. Residues: CASSGTSGSNEQYF.

The rearrangement joins TRBV7-9 to TRBJ2-7; no clear D. The germline gives CDR1 SEHNR, CDR2 FQNEAQ (reference sequence). The CDR3 is 14 residues long. The V and J ends lost 5 bases and 1 base respectively, with 12 bases between them. CDR3 amino acids: CASSGEARSYEQYF. The CDR3 region has the DNA TGTGCCAGCAGCGGGGAAGCGCGATCCTACGAGCAGTACTTC.

The V and J genes are TRBV29-1 and TRBJ1-2; D might be TRBD1 (5 bases). V was trimmed by 2 bases and J by 1 base, leaving 14 bases between them. CDR1 is SQVTM and CDR2 is ANQGSEA in the germline V gene. The CDR3 sequence is 15 residues long. The CDR3 nucleotides are TGCAGCGTTGAAATTCCGGACACCTTTAACTATGGCTACACCTTC. Translation gives CSVEIPDTFNYGYTF.

The rearrangement joins TRBV5-8 to TRBJ2-3; D possibly matches TRBD1 or TRBD2 (5 bases each). CDR1 and CDR2 (germline): SGHTS, YDEGEE. V dropped 2 bases and J dropped 3 bases, with 10 bases sitting between them. The CDR3 loop spans 14 amino acids. The CDR3 bases are TGTGCCAGCAGCTTAGGGACCGGGACAGATACGCAGTATTTT. Protein product: CASSLGTGTDTQYF.

CDR3 DNA sequence: TGTGCCAGCAGCGCCCGGCAGGGGCCAGATACGCAGTATTTT. Its translation is CASSARQGPDTQYF. The V gene is TRBV9, the J gene TRBJ2-3; D is perhaps TRBD1 (6 bases). The CDR3 has 14 residues. Per germline, CDR1 SGDLS and CDR2 YYNGEE. Trimming stripped 3 bases from V and 4 bases from J, with 12 bases between.

The V call is TRBV9, the J call TRBJ2-1; 7 positions match TRBD2. The germline gives CDR1 SGDLS, CDR2 YYNGEE. V lost 6 bases to trimming and J lost 0 bases; unmatched junction nucleotides: 6. The CDR3 is 15 residues long. The CDR3 nucleotides are TGTGCCAGCACCGAGGGCGGGAGCTCCTACAATGAGCAGTTCTTC. Translating it yields CASTEGGSSYNEQFF.

The CDR3 DNA reads TGTGCCAGCAGCGGACAGGGCCCTGGCTACACCTTC. Translating it yields CASSGQGPGYTF. The chain has TRBV9 and TRBJ1-2; 7 nucleotides agree with TRBD1. This CDR3 is 12 amino acids long. Trimming at V came to 3 bases and at J to 7 bases, leaving 3 bases not matched to a gene. Germline V gene lookup returns CDR1 SGDLS and CDR2 YYNGEE. The variable domain in full, with the rest retrieved from reference TRBV9 and TRBJ1-2, is DSGVTQTPKHLITATGQRVTLRCSPRSGDLSVYWYQQSLDQGLQFLIQYYNGEERAKGNILERFSAQQFPDLHSELNLSSLELGDSALYFCASSGQGPGYTFGSGTRLTVV.

The chain recombines TRBV11-1 with TRBJ2-1; 10 bases map to TRBD2. This CDR3 spans 16 amino acids. Germline-derived CDR1 and CDR2 are SGHAT and FQDESV (reference sequence). Unmatched junction bases numbered 7, after V lost 5 bases and J lost 3 bases. The CDR3 DNA reads as TGTGCCAGCAGCCCGGTGGGACTAGCGTACTACAATGAGCAGTTCTTC. It is translated as CASSPVGLAYYNEQFF.

The chain is built from TRBV9 and TRBJ2-3; D remains ambiguous. Trimming took off 0 bases at V and 3 bases at J, with 5 bases between the two ends. The germline V gene has CDR1 SGDLS and CDR2 YYNGEE. This CDR3 has 13 residues. The CDR3: CASSVDRTDTQYF. CDR3 nucleotide sequence: TGTGCCAGCAGCGTAGACCGGACAGATACGCAGTATTTT.

J is TRBJ2-1 and V is TRBV6-5; D gene ambiguous. Trimming cost V 0 bases and J 6 bases, with 9 bases left between them. Germline CDR1 is MNHEY and CDR2 is SVGAGI. This CDR3 is built from 14 residues. CDR3 sequence: CASSYSGSLNEQFF. CDR3 sequence (DNA): TGTGCCAGCAGTTACTCCGGTTCCCTCAATGAGCAGTTCTTC.

This clone is a singleton in its sample. The chain has TRBV5-1 and TRBJ2-2; tentative D call: TRBD2 (6 bases). V dropped 4 bases and J dropped 4 bases, with 14 bases sitting between them. Germline V lookup: CDR1 SGHRS, CDR2 YFSETQ. The CDR3 extends over 15 amino acids. In DNA, the CDR3 is TGCGCCAGCAGCAAACGGGAGCCGCTCACCGGGGAGCTGTTTTTT. It yields the protein CASSKREPLTGELFF.

This chain connects TRBV4-3 to TRBJ2-2; 11 nucleotides match TRBD2. CDR1 is LGHNA, CDR2 YSLEER, per germline. The CDR3 consists of 16 residues. Unmatched junction bases numbered 10, after V lost 0 bases and J lost 13 bases. CDR3 DNA: TGCGCCAGCAGCCAAGATCGGGTAGCGGGGGGGATAGGGCTGTTTTTT. Its protein product is CASSQDRVAGGIGLFF.

V is TRBV7-8 and J is TRBJ2-1, with 7 bases aligning to TRBD2. The CDR3 loop spans 16 amino acids. Germline CDR1 reads SGHVS; CDR2 reads FQNEAQ. The V and J ends lost 3 bases and 2 bases, in that order; junction bases with no gene match: 7. As DNA, the CDR3 is TGTGCCAGCAGCTTTTCTAGCGGAGTGGCCTACAATGAGCAGTTCTTC. It translates to CASSFSSGVAYNEQFF.

The chain uses TRBV2 and TRBJ1-2; unclear D gene. V lost 1 base and J lost 4, with 10 bases in between. This CDR3 has 14 amino acids. Germline V gives CDR1 SNHLY, CDR2 FYNNEI. CDR3 DNA sequence: TGTGCCAGCAGTGAAGTGGGGTCAGGCTATGGCTACACCTTC. Its protein product is CASSEVGSGYGYTF.

This chain connects TRBV5-1 to TRBJ1-1, with D hard to call. The CDR3 is 12 residues long. Germline V CDR1 and CDR2: SGHRS, YFSETQ. Trimming left V 6 bases short and J 6 bases short, with 12 bases between. The CDR3 here is CASTNPSAEAFF. The CDR3 DNA is TGCGCCAGCACCAACCCCTCAGCTGAAGCTTTCTTT. Full variable domain (outside the CDR3, taken from reference TRBV5-1 and TRBJ1-1): KAGVTQTPRYLIKTRGQQVTLSCSPISGHRSVSWYQQTPGQGLQFLFEYFSETQRNKGNFPGRFSGRQFSNSRSEMNVSTLELGDSALYLCASTNPSAEAFFGQGTRLTVV.

The chain recombines TRBV14 with TRBJ1-5, with unresolved D. The CDR3 extends over 12 amino acids. Germline assignment: CDR1 SGHDN and CDR2 FVKESK. Trimming shortened V by 4 bases and J by 6 bases, and 7 bases separated the two germline ends. This chain's CDR3 is CASSLGSQPQHF. Here the CDR3 DNA reads TGTGCCAGCAGCCTGGGGAGTCAGCCCCAGCATTTT. Complete variable domain (other parts from reference TRBV14 and TRBJ1-5): EAGVTQFPSHSVIEKGQTVTLRCDPISGHDNLYWYRRVMGKEIKFLLHFVKESKQDESGMPNNRFLAERTGGTYSTLKVQPAELEDSGVYFCASSLGSQPQHFGDGTRLSIL.

This clone was detected only once. V gene TRBV25-1 combines with J gene TRBJ2-3; 7 bases fit TRBD2. Trimming took 9 bases from V and 5 from J; bases not matched to a gene: 14. The CDR3 totals 15 residues. Germline V CDR1 and CDR2: MGHDK, SYGVNS. The CDR3 spells CASSPPSAGVDTQYF. Here the CDR3 DNA reads TGTGCCAGTTCGCCCCCGAGTGCGGGAGTAGATACGCAGTATTTT.

The chain combines TRBV19 with TRBJ2-1; D possibly corresponds to TRBD1 (6 bases). The V end was cut by 7 bases, the J end by 6 bases, with 19 bases between. The CDR3 extends over 15 amino acids. Germline assignment: CDR1 LNHDA and CDR2 SQIVND (reference sequence). CDR3 coding DNA: TGTGCCAGTACCCCAGGGGCGGGTAACCTCAATGAGCAGTTCTTC. This codes for CASTPGAGNLNEQFF.

The CDR3 loop is CASSLAAGLGLPDTQYF. The CDR3 nucleotides are TGTGCCAGCAGCTTAGCGGCGGGACTAGGGTTGCCAGATACGCAGTATTTT. V and J are TRBV7-9 and TRBJ2-3; 8 bases are shared with TRBD2. Germline CDR1 SEHNR, CDR2 FQNEAQ (reference sequence). The V segment lost 0 bases and the J segment 4 bases; nucleotides outside the gene matches: 9. The length of the CDR3 is 17 residues.

This clone was seen once. This chain uses TRBV19 with TRBJ2-7; D unresolved. This CDR3 is 13 amino acids long. Trimming cost V 0 bases and J 0 bases, with 3 bases left between them. Germline lookup yields CDR1 LNHDA and CDR2 SQIVND (reference sequence). CDR3: CASSIDFSYEQYF. The CDR3 DNA is TGTGCCAGTAGTATAGACTTCTCCTACGAGCAGTACTTC.

The chain couples TRBV27 to TRBJ1-1, with D maybe TRBD1 (5 bases). The CDR3 is made up of 13 amino acids. Germline CDR1 MNHEY, CDR2 SMNVEV (reference sequence). Trimming took off 3 bases at V and 5 bases at J, with 10 bases between the two ends. This chain's CDR3 is CASSLGVKTEAFF. Written as DNA, the CDR3 is TGTGCCAGCAGTTTGGGGGTAAAGACTGAAGCTTTCTTT.

This chain uses TRBV11-2 with TRBJ2-1; D is undetermined. The germline V gene encodes CDR1 SGHAT and CDR2 FQNNGV. The CDR3 runs to 14 residues. Trimming removed 5 bases at V and 2 bases at J, with 10 bases between. The CDR3 coding sequence is TGTGCCAGCAGCCCTCTTTTCCCCTACAATGAGCAGTTCTTC. It yields the protein CASSPLFPYNEQFF.

The V call is TRBV28, the J call TRBJ1-2; D is unclear. Trimming shortened V by 4 bases and J by 5 bases, and 11 bases separated the two germline ends. This CDR3 contains 13 residues. Germline CDR1 MDHEN, CDR2 SYDVKM. In nucleotides, the CDR3 is TGTGCCAGCAGTTCTGCGGAGTTTTATGGCTACACCTTC. As protein: CASSSAEFYGYTF.